Shown below are 26 T cell receptor beta chains from a single sample sequenced in a study of blood T cell repertoires in COVID-19. Some clones are missing from TCRdb's copy, which holds only in-frame ones; the method was immunoSEQ multiplex PCR. Of a few hundred thousand clones listed, about 89% are singletons. Sequenced material: peripheral blood. All receptors derive from a woman in her fifties or sixties with acute or convalescent COVID-19.

This chain uses TRBV28 with TRBJ1-2, with TRBD1 as a possible D gene (6 bases). The germline CDR1 and CDR2 sequences are MDHEN and SYDVKM. This CDR3 has 13 amino acids. Trimming pared 10 bases from V and 7 bases from J, leaving 19 bases between. Here the CDR3 DNA reads TGTGCCACCCACTCAGGGGTTTCGAGTGGCTACACCTTC. Encoded protein: CATHSGVSSGYTF.

Remarks on this clone: Additional DNA sequences in this sample encode the identical CDR3. The V and J genes are TRBV15 and TRBJ2-1; 9 bases align to TRBD1. The V gene end was trimmed by 0 bases and the J gene end by 8 bases; junction bases not matched to a gene: 2. The V gene's germline CDR1 is LNHNV and CDR2 YYDKDF (reference sequence). The CDR3 extends over 14 amino acids. DNA for the CDR3: TGTGCCACCAGCAGAGAGGGACAGGGATATGAGCAGTTCTTC. Encoded protein: CATSREGQGYEQFF. Full variable domain (outside the CDR3, taken from reference TRBV15 and TRBJ2-1): DAMVIQNPRYQVTQFGKPVTLSCSQTLNHNVMYWYQQKSSQAPKLLFHYYDKDFNNEADTPDNFQSRRPNTSFCFLDIRSPGLGDTAMYLCATSREGQGYEQFFGPGTRLTVL.

This rearrangement joins TRBV27 to TRBJ1-4; D perhaps matches TRBD1 (6 bases). Germline V gene sequence: CDR1 MNHEY, CDR2 SMNVEV (reference sequence). The CDR3 loop spans 17 amino acids. Trimming removed 0 bases from V and 7 bases from J, with 18 bases in between. The DNA of the CDR3 is TGTGCCAGCAGTTTATCGGGGGACATAGGGGTGGTTGAAAAACTGTTTTTT. This gives the protein CASSLSGDIGVVEKLFF.

The chain employs TRBV5-6 and TRBJ1-5; D remains unclear. The V gene's germline CDR1 is SGHDT and CDR2 YYEEEE. The V end lost 0 bases, the J end lost 5 bases, and 9 bases lay between the germline ends. CDR3 length equals 14 residues. As DNA, the CDR3 is TGTGCCAGCAGCTTGGGGGGAGGAGATCAGCCCCAGCATTTT. Translated, it gives CASSLGGGDQPQHF.

J is TRBJ2-1 and V is TRBV7-6; 8 nucleotides align to TRBD2. Trimming at V came to 2 bases and at J to 6 bases, leaving 21 bases not matched to a gene. CDR1 is SGHVS, CDR2 FNYEAQ, per germline. The CDR3 is made up of 20 amino acids. Here the CDR3 reads CASSLLGHPDGQREINEQFF. CDR3 DNA: TGTGCCAGCAGCTTACTCGGCCACCCAGACGGGCAGCGGGAGATCAATGAGCAGTTCTTC. Variable domain in full (rest from reference TRBV7-6 and TRBJ2-1): GAGVSQSPRYKVTKRGQDVALRCDPISGHVSLYWYRQALGQGPEFLTYFNYEAQQDKSGLPNDRFSAERPEGSISTLTIQRTEQRDSAMYRCASSLLGHPDGQREINEQFFGPGTRLTVL.

This sequence joins TRBV6-2 or TRBV6-3 and TRBJ1-1, with D possibly being TRBD1 (5 bases). CDR1 and CDR2 (germline): MNHEY, SVGEGT. There are 14 residues in the CDR3. The V end was cut by 4 bases, the J end by 0 bases, with 9 bases between. CDR3 DNA: TGTGCCAGCAGTTTCCTACAGGTGAACACTGAAGCTTTCTTT. Residues: CASSFLQVNTEAFF.

V and J are TRBV18 and TRBJ2-1; tentative D call: TRBD2 (5 bases). V lost 0 bases and J 12 bases, leaving 18 bases between the germline ends. There are 15 residues in the CDR3. Germline CDR1 and CDR2: KGHSH and LQKENI. The CDR3 nucleotides are TGTGCCAGCTCACCACCAGACCTAGCTCCCATCGGGCAGTTCTTC. Translating gives CASSPPDLAPIGQFF.

The gene calls are TRBV7-8 and TRBJ2-1; 7 bases map to TRBD2. Per the germline V gene, CDR1 is SGHVS and CDR2 is FQNEAQ. Trimming removed 4 bases from V and 7 bases from J; junction bases left unmatched: 1. This CDR3 is 12 amino acids long. DNA for the CDR3: TGTGCCAGCAGCTCGCGGGGGAATGAGCAGTTCTTC. Its translation: CASSSRGNEQFF.

This clone was observed once. The V and J genes are TRBV20-1 and TRBJ2-1; 7 nucleotides match TRBD2. V lost 3 bases, J lost 0 bases, and 2 bases stayed unmatched. The CDR3 length is 14 residues. CDR1 is DFQATT and CDR2 is SNEGSKA in the germline V gene (reference sequence). CDR3 loop: CSASRGVSYNEQFF. The CDR3 region has the DNA TGCAGTGCTAGTCGGGGGGTCTCCTACAATGAGCAGTTCTTC.

The chain uses TRBV2 and TRBJ2-7; D may be TRBD2 (6 bases). The CDR3 is 14 residues long. Germline assignment: CDR1 SNHLY and CDR2 FYNNEI. Trimming shortened V by 6 bases and J by 0 bases, and 12 bases separated the two germline ends. The CDR3: CASSPLGGSYEQYF. The CDR3 nucleotides read TGTGCCAGCAGCCCTCTGGGAGGCTCCTACGAGCAGTACTTC. Together with reference TRBV2 and TRBJ2-7, the CDR3 gives the full variable domain: EPEVTQTPSHQVTQMGQEVILRCVPISNHLYFYWYRQILGQKVEFLVSFYNNEISEKSEIFDDQFSVERPDGSNFTLKIRSTKLEDSAMYFCASSPLGGSYEQYFGPGTRLTVT.

The V and J genes are TRBV19 and TRBJ2-1, with 14 bases that match TRBD2. This CDR3 has 15 residues. CDR1 LNHDA and CDR2 SQIVND come from the germline V gene (reference sequence). V lost 3 bases and J lost 8; bases outside the gene matches: 3. CDR3 DNA sequence: TGTGCCAGTAGTATGGGACTAGCGGGAGCCGATGAGCAGTTCTTC. This translates into CASSMGLAGADEQFF.

CDR3 DNA sequence: TGTGCCAGCAGTGGACAGGAAAACATTCAGTACTTC. Translated: CASSGQENIQYF. The chain carries TRBV2 and TRBJ2-4, with D perhaps matching TRBD1 (6 bases). V was trimmed by 4 bases and J by 5 bases, leaving 6 bases between them. The CDR3 has 12 residues. Germline-derived CDR1 and CDR2 are SNHLY and FYNNEI. The whole variable domain, filled in from reference TRBV2 and TRBJ2-4, reads EPEVTQTPSHQVTQMGQEVILRCVPISNHLYFYWYRQILGQKVEFLVSFYNNEISEKSEIFDDQFSVERPDGSNFTLKIRSTKLEDSAMYFCASSGQENIQYFGAGTRLSVL.

The chain joins TRBV5-4 to TRBJ1-2, with D perhaps matching TRBD1 (5 bases). Trimming left V 4 bases short and J 4 bases short, with 17 bases between. This CDR3 spans 15 amino acids. Germline CDR1 reads SGHNT; CDR2 reads YYREEE (reference sequence). The CDR3 region is CASSPSGGVIYGYTF. The CDR3 DNA sequence: TGTGCCAGCAGCCCCTCGGGGGGAGTAATCTATGGCTACACCTTC.

The chain links TRBV27 to TRBJ2-7; TRBD2 matches 10 bases. The CDR3 contains 16 residues. V gave up 9 bases and J gave up 2 bases; unmatched junction bases: 13. Germline CDR1 reads MNHEY; CDR2 reads SMNVEV (reference sequence). The CDR3: CASSPLAGALTYEQYF. The CDR3 nucleotides are TGTGCCAGTAGTCCGCTAGCGGGAGCATTAACCTACGAGCAGTACTTC.

This sequence joins TRBV23-1 and TRBJ1-4, with 8 bases identical to TRBD1. TRBV23-1 is an open reading frame, and its role is uncertain. V shed 3 bases, J shed 6 bases, and the junction held 6 bases outside the gene matches. CDR3 length: 15 residues. This CDR3 reads CASSQLTGVDEKLFF. CDR3 DNA sequence: TGCGCCAGCAGTCAGTTGACAGGGGTCGATGAAAAACTGTTTTTT.

This chain joins TRBV6-5 and TRBJ1-6, with D uncertain. CDR1 and CDR2 (germline): MNHEY, SVGAGI. V gave up 0 bases and J gave up 8 bases, with 14 bases separating them. This CDR3 has 16 amino acids. The CDR3 is CASSYSGGGRDSPLHF. Here the CDR3 DNA reads TGTGCCAGCAGTTACTCGGGCGGAGGGCGGGATTCACCCCTCCACTTT.

The gene calls are TRBV9 and TRBJ1-2; 7 positions match TRBD1. V shed 3 bases and J 4 bases; nucleotides not matched to a gene: 9. Germline V CDR1 and CDR2: SGDLS, YYNGEE. CDR3 length: 15 amino acids. CDR3 DNA: TGTGCCAGCAGCGCCGGGACAGACCCTCTCTATGGCTACACCTTC. Protein: CASSAGTDPLYGYTF.

The J gene is TRBJ1-1, the V gene TRBV3-1 (or the pseudogene TRBV3-2), with 8 bases that match TRBD1. This CDR3 spans 15 amino acids. Germline CDR1 and CDR2: LGHDT and YNNKEL (reference sequence). The J segment lost 4 bases and the V segment lost 1 base, leaving 5 bases of the junction unmatched. CDR3 residues: CASSQVWTGSTEAFF. CDR3 coding DNA: TGTGCCAGCAGCCAAGTCTGGACAGGGAGCACTGAAGCTTTCTTT.

The J gene is TRBJ2-3, the V gene TRBV5-1; 7 bases match TRBD1. With 4 bases clipped from V and 3 bases from J, the junction kept 5 bases outside the gene matches. Germline V gene sequence: CDR1 SGHRS, CDR2 YFSETQ. This CDR3 region has 14 residues. Here the CDR3 reads CASSRDSSTDTQYF. The DNA of the CDR3 is TGCGCCAGCAGCAGGGACAGTTCAACAGATACGCAGTATTTT.

The CDR3 here is CASSLAGLGAYEQYF. The CDR3 DNA is TGTGCCAGCAGCTTGGCCGGACTAGGGGCCTACGAGCAGTACTTC. The rearrangement joins TRBV5-4 to TRBJ2-7, with TRBD2 identical over 7 bases. The CDR3 is made up of 15 amino acids. Trimming cost V 0 bases and J 2 bases; bases outside gene matches: 5. Per germline, CDR1 SGHNT and CDR2 YYREEE (reference sequence).

This clone has more than one count but fewer than ten. The gene calls are TRBV28 and TRBJ2-3; TRBD1 agrees at 7 bases. Germline values: CDR1 MDHEN, CDR2 SYDVKM. V trimming: 2 bases; J trimming: 5 bases; junction bases outside the gene matches: 7. The CDR3 is 15 residues long. The CDR3 sequence: CASSLPTGMVDTQYF. The CDR3 DNA reads as TGTGCCAGCAGTTTACCGACAGGGATGGTAGATACGCAGTATTTT.

V and J are TRBV5-4 and TRBJ2-7; 9 positions agree with TRBD2. CDR1 is SGHNT and CDR2 is YYREEE in the germline V gene (reference sequence). With 3 bases clipped from V and 7 bases from J, the junction kept 14 bases outside the gene matches. This CDR3 has 16 amino acids. CDR3: CASSSAAAGGLREQYF. For the CDR3, the DNA is TGTGCCAGCAGCTCGGCCGCAGCGGGAGGCCTTCGTGAGCAGTACTTC.

This chain's CDR3 is CASSLGSGGRGNSPLHF. The CDR3 bases are TGCGCCAGCAGCTTGGGGTCAGGGGGCAGGGGTAATTCACCCCTCCACTTT. The chain has TRBV5-1 and TRBJ1-6; TRBD1 agrees at 8 bases. J gave up 6 bases and V 0 bases, and 8 bases lay outside the gene matches. The CDR3 has 17 residues. CDR1 and CDR2 (germline): SGHRS, YFSETQ. The variable domain in full, completed from reference TRBV5-1 and TRBJ1-6, reads KAGVTQTPRYLIKTRGQQVTLSCSPISGHRSVSWYQQTPGQGLQFLFEYFSETQRNKGNFPGRFSGRQFSNSRSEMNVSTLELGDSALYLCASSLGSGGRGNSPLHFGNGTRLTVT.

The J gene is TRBJ1-2, the V gene TRBV19, with 9 bases fitting TRBD1. CDR3 size: 14 residues. Germline lookup yields CDR1 LNHDA and CDR2 SQIVND (reference sequence). V trimming: 4 bases; J trimming: 2 bases; junction bases outside the gene matches: 2. The CDR3 sequence: CASSTGQGNYGYTF. As DNA, the CDR3 is TGTGCCAGTAGTACCGGACAGGGGAACTATGGCTACACCTTC.

The rearrangement links TRBV28 to TRBJ1-2; D ambiguous. The V gene lost 4 bases and the J gene lost 0 bases, with 24 bases spanning the gap. Germline CDR1 reads MDHEN; CDR2 reads SYDVKM. This CDR3 region has 19 residues. As DNA, the CDR3 is TGTGCCAGCAGTTCAACAAGGGCCCGTAGGAGGCTTTCTAACTATGGCTACACCTTC. Protein product: CASSSTRARRRLSNYGYTF.

A remark on this clone: The same CDR3 can be traced to other DNA sequences in this sample. This chain joins TRBV18 and TRBJ2-2; D perhaps matches TRBD1 (5 bases). Germline V gene sequence: CDR1 KGHSH, CDR2 LQKENI. The CDR3 sequence is 15 residues long. V lost 1 base and J 2 bases, leaving 8 bases between the germline ends. CDR3 bases: TGTGCCAGCTCACCACGGCAGGGAAACACCGGGGAGCTGTTTTTT. This gives the protein CASSPRQGNTGELFF.